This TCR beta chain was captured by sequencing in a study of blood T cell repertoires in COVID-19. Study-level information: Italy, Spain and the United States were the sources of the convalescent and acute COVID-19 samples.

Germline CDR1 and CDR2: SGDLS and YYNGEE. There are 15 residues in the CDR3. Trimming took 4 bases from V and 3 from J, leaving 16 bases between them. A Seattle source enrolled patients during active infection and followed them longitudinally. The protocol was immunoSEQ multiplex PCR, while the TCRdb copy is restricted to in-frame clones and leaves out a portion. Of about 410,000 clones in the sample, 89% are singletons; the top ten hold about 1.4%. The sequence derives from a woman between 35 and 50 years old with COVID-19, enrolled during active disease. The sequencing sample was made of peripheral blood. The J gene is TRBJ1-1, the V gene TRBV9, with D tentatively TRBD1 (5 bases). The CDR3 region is CASSTLGVPDTEAFF. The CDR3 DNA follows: TGTGCCAGCAGCACCCTAGGGGTCCCGGACACTGAAGCTTTCTTT.